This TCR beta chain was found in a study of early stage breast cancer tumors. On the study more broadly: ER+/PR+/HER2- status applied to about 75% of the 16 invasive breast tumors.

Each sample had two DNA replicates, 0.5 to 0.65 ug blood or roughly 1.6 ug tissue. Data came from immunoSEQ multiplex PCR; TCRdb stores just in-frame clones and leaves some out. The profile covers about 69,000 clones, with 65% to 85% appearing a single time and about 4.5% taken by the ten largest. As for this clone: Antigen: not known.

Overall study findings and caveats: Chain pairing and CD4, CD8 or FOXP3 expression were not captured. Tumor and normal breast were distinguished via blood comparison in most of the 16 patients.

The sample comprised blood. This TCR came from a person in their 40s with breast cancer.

The CDR3 sequence is CASSLGLAANTGELFF. Written as DNA, the CDR3 is TGCGCCAGCAGCTTGGGACTAGCGGCGAACACCGGGGAGCTGTTTTTT. The V call is TRBV5-1, the J call TRBJ2-2, with 9 bases matching TRBD2. The CDR3 consists of 16 residues. CDR1 is SGHRS and CDR2 is YFSETQ in the germline V gene. With V trimmed by 0 bases and J by 0 bases, 0 bases remained unmatched. Looking up the rest from reference TRBV5-1 and TRBJ2-2 gives the full variable domain: KAGVTQTPRYLIKTRGQQVTLSCSPISGHRSVSWYQQTPGQGLQFLFEYFSETQRNKGNFPGRFSGRQFSNSRSEMNVSTLELGDSALYLCASSLGLAANTGELFFGEGSRLTVL.